What follows are 32 T cell receptor beta chains derived from one specimen sequenced in a study of T cell responses to AZD1222 COVID-19 vaccine. Libraries were prepared by immunoSEQ multiplex PCR; TCRdb keeps only in-frame clonotypes and omits some of them. The data contain some 150,000 clones, roughly 90% of them singletons. This specimen consisted of peripheral blood, obtained on day 0 of AZD1222 vaccination. Receptors originate from an adult in good health.

CDR3 sequence: CAWSVTTGRNQPQHF. Written as DNA, the CDR3 is TGTGCCTGGAGTGTAACGACAGGGAGGAATCAGCCCCAGCATTTT. This chain joins TRBV30 and TRBJ1-5; 7 bases are a match to TRBD1. Germline loops: CDR1 GTSNPN, CDR2 SVGIG (reference sequence). The trim removed 0 bases at V and 4 bases at J, leaving 6 bases unmatched. This CDR3 has 15 amino acids.

This clone was seen only a few times. This chain links TRBV3-1 (or the pseudogene TRBV3-2) with TRBJ1-1; TRBD1 is a possible D gene (6 bases). Trimming removed 2 bases at V and 1 base at J, with 8 bases between. Germline V lookup: CDR1 LGHDT, CDR2 YNNKEL (reference sequence). This CDR3 contains 14 residues. DNA of the CDR3: TGTGCCAGCAGCCAAAGGGACACGAACACTGAAGCTTTCTTT. This encodes CASSQRDTNTEAFF.

The gene calls are TRBV18 and TRBJ1-4; 7 bases are a match to TRBD1. The CDR3 covers 14 residues. Germline CDR1 and CDR2: KGHSH and LQKENI. The V segment lost 5 bases and the J segment 5 bases; nucleotides outside the gene matches: 5. The CDR3 DNA follows: TGTGCCAGCTCAGAGGGGGCGCGGAATGAAAAACTGTTTTTT. Protein: CASSEGARNEKLFF. Variable domain in full (rest from reference TRBV18 and TRBJ1-4): NAGVMQNPRHLVRRRGQEARLRCSPMKGHSHVYWYRQLPEEGLKFMVYLQKENIIDESGMPKERFSAEFPKEGPSILRIQQVVRGDSAAYFCASSEGARNEKLFFGSGTQLSVL.

The chain couples TRBV7-2 to TRBJ2-7; TRBD1 aligns across 10 bases. The junction had 6 bases not matched to a gene; V was cut back by 3 bases and J by 4 bases. Per germline, CDR1 SGHTA and CDR2 FQGNSA. CDR3 size: 15 residues. The CDR3 sequence: CASSLTGTGEYEQYF. In DNA, the CDR3 is TGTGCCAGCAGCTTGACCGGGACAGGGGAATACGAGCAGTACTTC.

The chain carries TRBV18 and TRBJ1-1; a weak D match, TRBD1 (5 bases). This CDR3 region has 13 residues. The V end lost 3 bases, the J end lost 7 bases, and 12 bases lay between the germline ends. Germline V gene sequence: CDR1 KGHSH, CDR2 LQKENI. The CDR3 nucleotides read TGTGCCAGCTCACCTGGGCAGGGAGGTGAAGCTTTCTTT. Its protein is CASSPGQGGEAFF.

The CDR3 sequence is CASSPFRGPYAGGYTF. CDR3 DNA sequence: TGTGCCAGTAGTCCCTTCAGGGGACCTTACGCGGGGGGCTACACCTTC. This rearrangement joins TRBV19 to TRBJ1-2; D is possibly TRBD1 (6 bases). Germline assignment: CDR1 LNHDA and CDR2 SQIVND (reference sequence). V shed 5 bases and J shed 8 bases, with 24 bases lying between them. CDR3 length: 16 residues.

The chain is built from TRBV10-3 and TRBJ2-7; TRBD1 agrees at 10 bases. Germline V gene lookup returns CDR1 ENHRY and CDR2 SYGVKD. The CDR3 has 15 amino acids. V gave up 6 bases and J gave up 6 bases; unmatched junction bases: 11. The CDR3, as DNA: TGTGCCATCAGGGGCGGGGGGACAGGGGAATCCGAGCAGTACTTC. This gives the protein CAIRGGGTGESEQYF.

This clone was detected only once. The rearrangement links TRBV28 to TRBJ1-2; weak D call: TRBD1 (5 bases). Germline loops: CDR1 MDHEN, CDR2 SYDVKM. V lost 6 bases and J lost 8, with 13 bases in between. This CDR3 contains 12 residues. The CDR3 region is CASRAGRPGYTF. CDR3 nucleotide sequence: TGTGCCAGCAGGGCGGGGCGCCCCGGCTACACCTTC.

The gene calls are TRBV5-4 and TRBJ1-2, with a weak D call TRBD1 (5 bases). This CDR3 has 14 residues. Trimming removed 4 bases at V and 4 bases at J, with 14 bases between. Germline CDR1 SGHNT, CDR2 YYREEE (reference sequence). The DNA of the CDR3 is TGTGCCAGCAGCGACCCCGGGACTCTCTATGGCTACACCTTC. It specifies CASSDPGTLYGYTF.

V usage is TRBV7-2 and J usage is TRBJ1-6; TRBD1 agrees at 7 bases. J was trimmed by 10 bases and V by 4 bases; bases with no gene match: 7. Germline V gene data show CDR1 as SGHTA and CDR2 as FQGNSA. The CDR3 sequence is 14 residues long. The CDR3 loop reads CASSYRGSGSPLHF. For the CDR3, the DNA is TGTGCCAGCAGCTACAGGGGTTCAGGATCACCCCTCCACTTT.

The chain employs TRBV10-3 and TRBJ2-2, with D possibly being TRBD1 or TRBD2 (5 bases each). The CDR3 covers 18 residues. Germline CDR1 and CDR2: ENHRY and SYGVKD. The V end lost 5 bases, the J end lost 0 bases, and 19 bases lay between the germline ends. The CDR3 nucleotides read TGTGCCATCAGTCACGGGACGTCCGACGGCGCGAACACCGGGGAGCTGTTTTTT. Residues: CAISHGTSDGANTGELFF.

This rearrangement joins TRBV5-1 to TRBJ1-1; no reliable D call. The V gene's germline CDR1 is SGHRS and CDR2 YFSETQ. This CDR3 spans 14 amino acids. The germline V and J ends were trimmed by 1 base and 2 bases, with 9 bases remaining between them. In DNA, the CDR3 is TGCGCCAGCAGCTTGACGGTTGGAAACACTGAAGCTTTCTTT. Its translation: CASSLTVGNTEAFF.

The genes are TRBV5-1 and TRBJ1-4; weak D call: TRBD1 (5 bases). The V end was cut by 4 bases, the J end by 5 bases, with 18 bases between. The CDR3 spans 16 residues. The germline CDR1 and CDR2 sequences are SGHRS and YFSETQ. The CDR3: CASSNQRGKGNEKLFF. The CDR3, as DNA: TGCGCCAGCAGCAACCAACGGGGGAAAGGAAATGAAAAACTGTTTTTT.

The chain has TRBV3-1 (or the pseudogene TRBV3-2) and TRBJ2-5; a weak D match, TRBD2 (5 bases). CDR1 and CDR2 (germline): LGHDT, YNNKEL (reference sequence). V was shortened by 3 bases and J by 2 bases, with 19 bases between the two germline ends. The CDR3 length is 17 residues. In nucleotides, the CDR3 is TGTGCCAGCAGCCAGCTCTCAAGCGAGGGAACTCAAGAGACCCAGTACTTC. Residues: CASSQLSSEGTQETQYF.

The chain combines TRBV7-3 with TRBJ2-2; D perhaps matches TRBD2 (6 bases). Looked up from germline, CDR1 is SGHTA and CDR2 is FQGTGA. Trimming took 2 bases from V and 7 from J, leaving 14 bases between them. The CDR3 is 15 amino acids. As DNA, the CDR3 is TGTGCCAGCAGCTTATTCGGCGGGAAGGACGGGGAGCTGTTTTTT. It yields the protein CASSLFGGKDGELFF.

This clone was seen just once. The chain employs TRBV27 and TRBJ1-1; tentative D call: TRBD1 (6 bases). This CDR3 comprises 15 residues. Germline values: CDR1 MNHEY, CDR2 SMNVEV (reference sequence). Trimming removed 5 bases at V and 0 bases at J, with 13 bases between. The CDR3 protein is CASSPKTGVNTEAFF. The CDR3 DNA is TGTGCCAGCAGTCCCAAGACAGGAGTGAACACTGAAGCTTTCTTT.

The chain employs TRBV19 and TRBJ1-2; 9 bases map to TRBD1. V lost 5 bases to trimming and J lost 6 bases; unmatched junction nucleotides: 4. The germline V gene has CDR1 LNHDA and CDR2 SQIVND (reference sequence). This CDR3 has 13 amino acids. The CDR3 here is CASSLRDRDGYTF. CDR3 coding DNA: TGTGCCAGTAGTCTCAGGGACAGGGATGGCTACACCTTC.

The chain uses TRBV6-4 and TRBJ2-6; 7 bases fit TRBD1. This CDR3 is built from 16 residues. The germline CDR1 and CDR2 sequences are MRHNA and SNTAGT. V shed 5 bases, J shed 1 base, and the junction held 5 bases outside the gene matches. CDR3 in DNA: TGTGCCAGCAGTAACCTACAGGGGTCTGGGGCCAACGTCCTGACTTTC. This gives the protein CASSNLQGSGANVLTF.

This clone was observed a single time. CDR3 coding DNA: TGTGCCAGCAGCCCAAGTCCGGCCTACAATGAGCAGTTCTTC. Encoded protein: CASSPSPAYNEQFF. This chain links TRBV11-3 with TRBJ2-1; D remains ambiguous. V lost 5 bases, J lost 2 bases, and 10 bases lay in between. This CDR3 spans 14 amino acids. Germline V CDR1 and CDR2: SGHNT, YENEEA.

The table lists this clone with a count of one. The V call is TRBV27, the J call TRBJ1-2; the D is unclear. From germline, CDR1 is MNHEY and CDR2 SMNVEV (reference sequence). The CDR3 length is 15 residues. V shed 3 bases and J shed 2 bases, with 13 bases lying between them. The CDR3 sequence: CASSFQADGNYGYTF. The CDR3 DNA follows: TGTGCCAGCAGTTTCCAGGCAGATGGAAACTATGGCTACACCTTC.

Only one count was recorded for this clone. The rearrangement links TRBV5-1 to TRBJ2-1; the D is unclear. The CDR3 sequence is 15 residues long. Germline V CDR1 and CDR2: SGHRS, YFSETQ. Trimming removed 0 bases from V and 2 bases from J, with 9 bases in between. CDR3 sequence reads: CASSLGAVTYNEQFF. The CDR3 DNA reads as TGCGCCAGCAGCTTGGGGGCAGTTACCTACAATGAGCAGTTCTTC.

The chain links TRBV19 to TRBJ2-2; TRBD2 matches at 7 bases. V trimming: 4 bases; J trimming: 4 bases; junction bases outside the gene matches: 12. Germline lookup yields CDR1 LNHDA and CDR2 SQIVND (reference sequence). CDR3 size: 17 residues. The CDR3 loop reads CASSKREGQGSTGELFF. CDR3 DNA sequence: TGTGCCAGTAGTAAAAGGGAGGGGCAGGGCAGCACCGGGGAGCTGTTTTTT.

This chain links TRBV21-1 with TRBJ1-4. TRBV21-1 is reported as a pseudogene. The CDR3 contains 17 residues. CDR3 amino acids: CASIKKVLAEGREKLFF. CDR3 bases: TGTGCCAGCATTAAAAAGGTGTTGGCCGAGGGTCGTGAAAAACTGTTTTTT.

This chain links TRBV24-1 with TRBJ1-2, with D uncertain. CDR1 is KGHDR, CDR2 SFDVKD, per germline. V was shortened by 4 bases and J by 3 bases, with 8 bases between the two germline ends. The CDR3 sequence is 13 residues long. The CDR3: CATSDPLDYGYTF. The CDR3 bases are TGTGCCACCAGTGACCCGTTGGACTATGGCTACACCTTC.

A single count supports this clone. The chain couples TRBV2 to TRBJ1-1; D is uncertain. This CDR3 has 14 residues. V was cut by 3 bases and J by 0 bases, with 8 bases left in between. Germline CDR1 SNHLY, CDR2 FYNNEI. In DNA, the CDR3 is TGTGCCAGCAGTGATCGCAGGCTGAACACTGAAGCTTTCTTT. Protein product: CASSDRRLNTEAFF. The variable domain in full, with the rest retrieved from reference TRBV2 and TRBJ1-1, is EPEVTQTPSHQVTQMGQEVILRCVPISNHLYFYWYRQILGQKVEFLVSFYNNEISEKSEIFDDQFSVERPDGSNFTLKIRSTKLEDSAMYFCASSDRRLNTEAFFGQGTRLTVV.

The chain employs TRBV5-1 and TRBJ1-2; unclear D gene. Germline assignment: CDR1 SGHRS and CDR2 YFSETQ. This CDR3 is 17 amino acids long. The germline V and J ends were trimmed by 2 bases and 6 bases, with 23 bases remaining between them. The CDR3, as DNA: TGCGCCAGCAGCTTTGTGAGGGATACCCATACTTCCGATGGCTACACCTTC. This sequence encodes CASSFVRDTHTSDGYTF.

V usage is TRBV7-3 and J usage is TRBJ1-1; no reliable D call. Germline lookup yields CDR1 SGHTA and CDR2 FQGTGA. The CDR3 totals 13 residues. V was shortened by 4 bases and J by 5 bases, with 11 bases between the two germline ends. The CDR3 DNA follows: TGTGCCAGCAGCTCCCCCGGGAGAACTGAAGCTTTCTTT. Its translation: CASSSPGRTEAFF.

The chain joins TRBV15 to TRBJ2-3; D might be TRBD2 (7 bases). Trimming stripped 1 base from V and 1 base from J, with 12 bases between. There are 16 residues in the CDR3. Per germline, CDR1 LNHNV and CDR2 YYDKDF (reference sequence). This CDR3 is CATSRGIGGGTDTQYF. The CDR3 nucleotides are TGTGCCACCAGCAGAGGAATAGGGGGGGGCACAGATACGCAGTATTTT.

The chain joins TRBV7-8 to TRBJ2-5; 10 bases fit TRBD2. This CDR3 has 20 residues. The V gene's germline CDR1 is SGHVS and CDR2 FQNEAQ. The V and J ends lost 1 base and 0 bases, in that order; junction bases with no gene match: 14. This CDR3 is CASSLGIGGLAELNQETQYF. Here the CDR3 DNA reads TGTGCCAGCAGCTTAGGTATAGGTGGACTAGCGGAACTAAACCAAGAGACCCAGTACTTC.

This clone came up once. The gene calls are TRBV20-1 and TRBJ2-7; D not certain. Trimming left V 3 bases short and J 0 bases short, with 18 bases between. Germline V gene data show CDR1 as DFQATT and CDR2 as SNEGSKA (reference sequence). CDR3 length equals 16 residues. The CDR3 reads CSASPPRTAVSYEQYF. The CDR3, as DNA: TGCAGTGCTAGTCCTCCCCGGACGGCGGTCTCCTACGAGCAGTACTTC.

The J gene is TRBJ1-1, the V gene TRBV2; 9 bases are a match to TRBD1. The J segment lost 0 bases and the V segment lost 5 bases, leaving 4 bases of the junction unmatched. The CDR3 runs to 15 residues. CDR1 SNHLY and CDR2 FYNNEI come from the germline V gene. In DNA form, the CDR3 reads TGTGCCAGCAGTTCGGGACAGGGCATGAACACTGAAGCTTTCTTT. The encoded protein is CASSSGQGMNTEAFF.

The rearrangement uses TRBV11-3 and TRBJ2-5, with 12 bases aligning to TRBD2. CDR3 length: 14 amino acids. V lost 6 bases to trimming and J lost 4 bases; unmatched junction nucleotides: 3. The V gene's germline CDR1 is SGHNT and CDR2 YENEEA. The CDR3 protein is CASSPSGRAETQYF. The CDR3 coding sequence is TGTGCCAGCAGTCCTAGCGGGAGGGCAGAGACCCAGTACTTC.